A single sample gave rise to the 30 T cell receptor beta chains below, sequenced in a study of CD8 T cells in ankylosing spondylitis. TCRdb reanalysed the 5' RACE reads using MiXCR and keeps one entry per CDR3 protein. The table has about 360,000 distinct CDR3 sequences, roughly 14% seen once. The sample taken for sequencing was blood, either unsorted or a sorted T cell fraction (not recorded which). These receptors all come from a male donor with ankylosing spondylitis or in good health (not recorded which).

This clonotype was seen at least ten times. The chain joins TRBV7-2 to TRBJ1-6, with unresolved D. The V end was cut by 1 base, the J end by 9 bases, with 10 bases between. There are 14 residues in the CDR3. CDR1 and CDR2 from the germline V gene are SGHTA and FQGNSA. CDR3 nucleotides: TGTGCCAGCAGCTTAGGGCAAACGACTTCACCCCTCCACTTT. This translates into CASSLGQTTSPLHF.

A few counts support this clonotype. The chain has TRBV6-1 and TRBJ1-2; TRBD1 matches 11 bases. Germline CDR1 and CDR2: MNHNS and SASEGT. This CDR3 region has 16 residues. With 2 bases clipped from V and 1 base from J, the junction kept 3 bases outside the gene matches. CDR3 sequence: CASSELGQGVNYGYTF. As DNA, the CDR3 is TGTGCCAGCAGTGAACTGGGACAGGGGGTTAACTATGGCTACACCTTC.

Only a few counts were recorded for this clonotype. The gene calls are TRBV18 and TRBJ1-2, with D hard to call. The CDR3 runs 13 residues. CDR1 KGHSH and CDR2 LQKENI come from the germline V gene. Trimming shortened V by 0 bases and J by 6 bases, and 8 bases separated the two germline ends. The DNA for the CDR3 is TGTGCCAGCTCACCACCCGGAAGTGATGGCTACACCTTC. Translation: CASSPPGSDGYTF. Supplemented by reference TRBV18 and TRBJ1-2, the full variable domain reads NAGVMQNPRHLVRRRGQEARLRCSPMKGHSHVYWYRQLPEEGLKFMVYLQKENIIDESGMPKERFSAEFPKEGPSILRIQQVVRGDSAAYFCASSPPGSDGYTFGSGTRLTVV.

This clonotype appeared many times. J is TRBJ1-1 and V is TRBV5-1; D gene unclear. CDR1 is SGHRS, CDR2 YFSETQ, per germline. The ends were cut back, 0 bases at V and 0 bases at J, with 6 bases in the middle. The CDR3 runs 14 residues. In nucleotides, the CDR3 is TGCGCCAGCAGCTTGGCCGGGATGAACACTGAAGCTTTCTTT. Protein: CASSLAGMNTEAFF.

This clonotype has more than one count but fewer than ten. V gene TRBV20-1 combines with J gene TRBJ2-5; D tentatively reads TRBD1 or TRBD2 (5 bases each). This CDR3 spans 15 amino acids. Germline V gene lookup returns CDR1 DFQATT and CDR2 SNEGSKA (reference sequence). Trimming cost V 0 bases and J 5 bases, with 16 bases left between them. CDR3 region: CSARDLGTTKETQYF. In nucleotides, the CDR3 is TGCAGTGCTAGAGATCTGGGGACGACGAAGGAGACCCAGTACTTC.

This clonotype was recorded a few times. This rearrangement joins TRBV3-1 to TRBJ2-3, with TRBD2 identical over 9 bases. The CDR3 runs to 14 residues. The V segment lost 0 bases and the J segment 6 bases; nucleotides outside the gene matches: 1. CDR1 is LGHDT, CDR2 YNNKEL, per germline (reference sequence). The CDR3 region has the DNA TGTGCCAGCAGCCAAGAGAGCGGGGGGGATACGCAGTATTTT. It translates to CASSQESGGDTQYF.

The chain carries TRBV5-5 and TRBJ2-7, with D perhaps matching TRBD1 or TRBD2 (6 bases each). Looked up from germline, CDR1 is SGHKS and CDR2 is YYEKEE (reference sequence). The CDR3 spans 15 residues. Trimming removed 4 bases at V and 0 bases at J, with 14 bases between. CDR3 nucleotides: TGTGCCAGCAGCGGGGGGCAGCGCCACTCCTACGAGCAGTACTTC. This translates into CASSGGQRHSYEQYF.

This rearrangement joins TRBV7-9 to TRBJ1-1, with 12 positions matching TRBD1. Germline V gene sequence: CDR1 SEHNR, CDR2 FQNEAQ (reference sequence). CDR3 size: 15 residues. V trimming: 5 bases; J trimming: 3 bases; junction bases outside the gene matches: 4. For the CDR3, the DNA is TGTGCCAGCAGCCTGGGACAGGGGGCCGACACTGAAGCTTTCTTT. Protein sequence: CASSLGQGADTEAFF. Using reference TRBV7-9 and TRBJ1-1 for the parts outside the CDR3, the full variable domain is DTGVSQNPRHKITKRGQNVTFRCDPISEHNRLYWYRQTLGQGPEFLTYFQNEAQLEKSRLLSDRFSAERPKGSFSTLEIQRTEQGDSAMYLCASSLGQGADTEAFFGQGTRLTVV.

This clonotype was counted a few times. The chain carries TRBV4-1 and TRBJ2-3, with TRBD2 matching 15 bases. V shed 1 base and J 3 bases; nucleotides not matched to a gene: 2. Per germline, CDR1 MGHRA and CDR2 YSYEKL. The CDR3 is made up of 17 amino acids. The CDR3 protein is CASSQGGLAGGTDTQYF. DNA of the CDR3: TGCGCCAGCAGCCAAGGGGGACTAGCGGGAGGAACAGATACGCAGTATTTT.

This clonotype was seen at least ten times. CDR3 nucleotides: TGTGCCAGCAGTTTAGACAATTTGAACACTGAAGCTTTCTTT. Translated, it gives CASSLDNLNTEAFF. The chain employs TRBV12-3 or TRBV12-4 and TRBJ1-1; D is uncertain. This CDR3 has 14 residues. V lost 1 base, J lost 0 bases, and 6 bases lay in between.

This clonotype was seen more than once but under ten times. The chain recombines TRBV4-1 with TRBJ1-1; no reliable D call. CDR3 length: 16 residues. Trimming removed 1 base at V and 3 bases at J, with 15 bases between. Looked up from germline, CDR1 is MGHRA and CDR2 is YSYEKL. In DNA form, the CDR3 reads TGCGCCAGCAGCCAAGGAGACATCCGGGGAGACACTGAAGCTTTCTTT. Protein product: CASSQGDIRGDTEAFF.

Many counts were recorded for this clonotype. V usage is TRBV12-3 or TRBV12-4 and J usage is TRBJ1-5, with TRBD1 identical over 7 bases. The CDR3 has 14 residues. The trim removed 4 bases at V and 3 bases at J, leaving 3 bases unmatched. The CDR3 region has the DNA TGTGCCAGCAGTTCAGGGGGTAACAATCAGCCCCAGCATTTT. It yields the protein CASSSGGNNQPQHF.

The table lists this clonotype with many counts. The chain recombines TRBV5-1 with TRBJ1-4, with D unclear. Trimming cost V 9 bases and J 8 bases, with 17 bases left between them. The CDR3 extends over 13 amino acids. Germline V gives CDR1 SGHRS, CDR2 YFSETQ. The CDR3 loop reads CATRPSTEEKLFF. The CDR3 region has the DNA TGCGCCACGAGACCCTCAACGGAAGAAAAACTGTTTTTT. Looking up the rest from reference TRBV5-1 and TRBJ1-4 gives the full variable domain: KAGVTQTPRYLIKTRGQQVTLSCSPISGHRSVSWYQQTPGQGLQFLFEYFSETQRNKGNFPGRFSGRQFSNSRSEMNVSTLELGDSALYLCATRPSTEEKLFFGSGTQLSVL.

As DNA, the CDR3 is TGTGCCAGCAGTAAACGGGCGCTCACCGGGGAGCTGTTTTTT. Translated: CASSKRALTGELFF. The rearrangement joins TRBV6-4 to TRBJ2-2; D gene ambiguous. Per germline, CDR1 MRHNA and CDR2 SNTAGT. The ends were cut back, 5 bases at V and 4 bases at J, with 11 bases in the middle. This CDR3 spans 14 amino acids.

In this sample, this clonotype turned up many times. The rearrangement joins TRBV25-1 to TRBJ1-1, with unresolved D. The length of the CDR3 is 11 residues. The V and J ends lost 3 bases and 11 bases respectively, with 10 bases between them. Germline CDR1 is MGHDK and CDR2 is SYGVNS. CDR3 coding DNA: TGTGCCAGCAGTGAGGAAGGGAGCGCTTTCTTT. Its protein is CASSEEGSAFF.

This clonotype was observed a handful of times. The chain carries TRBV21-1 and TRBJ2-7. TRBV21-1 is reported as a pseudogene. This CDR3 comprises 13 residues. CDR3: CASSKGRGYEQYF. CDR3 coding DNA: TGTGCCAGCAGCAAAGGTCGGGGTTACGAGCAGTACTTC.

CDR3: CASSPGDSTYEQYF. CDR3 DNA: TGCGCCAGCAGCCCAGGCGACAGTACCTACGAGCAGTACTTC. The V gene is TRBV5-1, the J gene TRBJ2-7; tentative D call: TRBD1 (5 bases). The CDR3 runs to 14 residues. Trimming removed 4 bases at V and 2 bases at J, with 13 bases between. Germline CDR1 is SGHRS and CDR2 is YFSETQ.

The chain employs TRBV24-1 and TRBJ1-1, with 11 positions matching TRBD1. This CDR3 has 12 amino acids. Germline V gene sequence: CDR1 KGHDR, CDR2 SFDVKD. V dropped 11 bases and J dropped 7; count of bases not matched to a gene: 5. The CDR3 DNA is TGTGCCAATCCGGGACAGGGGGTTGAAGCTTTCTTT. Its translation is CANPGQGVEAFF.

Only one count was recorded for this clonotype. The genes are TRBV18 and TRBJ2-5; 10 bases are shared with TRBD2. The CDR3 loop spans 16 amino acids. The germline V gene has CDR1 KGHSH and CDR2 LQKENI. V shed 1 base and J 4 bases; nucleotides not matched to a gene: 6. CDR3 residues: CASSPLPRTSGETQYF. CDR3 bases: TGTGCCAGCTCACCACTCCCGAGGACTAGCGGAGAGACCCAGTACTTC.

This clonotype was seen repeatedly, ten times or more. This chain uses TRBV5-1 with TRBJ1-3, with TRBD1 as a possible D gene (6 bases). This CDR3 spans 14 amino acids. Germline CDR1 SGHRS, CDR2 YFSETQ. V shed 0 bases and J shed 2 bases, with 6 bases lying between them. Here the CDR3 reads CASSLDRAGNTIYF. CDR3 nucleotide sequence: TGCGCCAGCAGCTTGGACAGGGCTGGAAACACCATATATTTT.

This clonotype was detected a few times. The rearrangement uses TRBV2 and TRBJ1-5, with D perhaps TRBD1 (5 bases). CDR3 length equals 13 residues. The germline V gene encodes CDR1 SNHLY and CDR2 FYNNEI. Trimming took off 5 bases at V and 7 bases at J, with 12 bases between the two ends. The DNA of the CDR3 is TGTGCCAGCAGTTATCAGGGTGAACAGCCCCAGCATTTT. Its translation is CASSYQGEQPQHF.

The V call is TRBV20-1, the J call TRBJ1-2; tentative D call: TRBD1 (5 bases). This CDR3 is built from 14 residues. Germline V gives CDR1 DFQATT, CDR2 SNEGSKA (reference sequence). V was trimmed by 1 base and J by 4 bases, leaving 13 bases between them. CDR3 sequence reads: CSARVTGTLYGYTF. CDR3 DNA sequence: TGCAGTGCTAGAGTAACGGGGACCCTCTATGGCTACACCTTC.

The chain employs TRBV14 and TRBJ1-2, with D tentatively TRBD1 (5 bases). Germline values: CDR1 SGHDN, CDR2 FVKESK. The CDR3 sequence is 14 residues long. The germline V and J ends were trimmed by 0 bases and 10 bases, with 15 bases remaining between them. CDR3 nucleotides: TGTGCCAGCAGCCAAGACGGGGGTAGACGGTCCTACACCTTC. Translating it yields CASSQDGGRRSYTF.

V gene TRBV5-1 combines with J gene TRBJ2-1; D possibly corresponds to TRBD1 (6 bases). The CDR3 runs to 14 residues. V was cut by 2 bases and J by 6 bases, with 12 bases left in between. The V gene's germline CDR1 is SGHRS and CDR2 YFSETQ. The CDR3 sequence is CASSFLQGVNEQFF. The CDR3 DNA reads TGCGCCAGCAGCTTTCTACAGGGTGTCAATGAGCAGTTCTTC. Complete variable domain (other parts from reference TRBV5-1 and TRBJ2-1): KAGVTQTPRYLIKTRGQQVTLSCSPISGHRSVSWYQQTPGQGLQFLFEYFSETQRNKGNFPGRFSGRQFSNSRSEMNVSTLELGDSALYLCASSFLQGVNEQFFGPGTRLTVL.

This clonotype was detected ten times or more. For the CDR3, the DNA is TGCGCCAGCACTTTATCCGGGACAGGCACAGATACGCAGTATTTT. It codes for CASTLSGTGTDTQYF. The chain has TRBV5-1 and TRBJ2-3; 7 nucleotides align to TRBD1. The germline CDR1 and CDR2 sequences are SGHRS and YFSETQ. This CDR3 has 15 amino acids. V was pared by 6 bases and J by 1 base, with 8 bases of the junction left unmatched.

This clonotype was detected only once. The chain joins TRBV10-3 to TRBJ2-7; 11 bases fit TRBD2. The junction had 3 bases not matched to a gene; V was cut back by 8 bases and J by 0 bases. The CDR3 length is 14 residues. Germline V gene lookup returns CDR1 ENHRY and CDR2 SYGVKD. CDR3 residues: CAIGSGGDSYEQYF. CDR3 nucleotide sequence: TGTGCCATCGGTAGCGGGGGGGACTCCTACGAGCAGTACTTC.

This clonotype was counted only a few times. The chain links TRBV4-1 to TRBJ2-7; D is unresolved. This CDR3 is built from 14 residues. V was clipped by 0 bases and J by 3 bases, with 9 bases between them. The V gene's germline CDR1 is MGHRA and CDR2 YSYEKL. The CDR3 DNA sequence: TGCGCCAGCAGCCAAGATGGCGGATACTACGAGCAGTACTTC. This codes for CASSQDGGYYEQYF.

This clonotype was seen only a few times. The chain uses TRBV9 and TRBJ1-2; no reliable D call. The germline V gene encodes CDR1 SGDLS and CDR2 YYNGEE. The CDR3 has 15 residues. V shed 0 bases and J shed 6 bases, with 15 bases lying between them. The CDR3 loop reads CASSVVPSPRNGYTF. CDR3 nucleotide sequence: TGTGCCAGCAGCGTAGTGCCCTCTCCAAGGAATGGCTACACCTTC.

This clonotype was observed a few times. The CDR3 DNA reads TGTGCCAGCAGTGGGACAGCGAACACTGAAGCTTTCTTT. This gives the protein CASSGTANTEAFF. The chain couples TRBV25-1 to TRBJ1-1; D may be TRBD1 (6 bases). V was clipped by 4 bases and J by 1 base, with 7 bases between them. This CDR3 comprises 13 residues. Germline V gives CDR1 MGHDK, CDR2 SYGVNS.

This chain links TRBV12-3 or TRBV12-4 with TRBJ2-5; D might be TRBD2 (5 bases). CDR3 length: 15 amino acids. V lost 8 bases and J lost 2, with 18 bases in between. The CDR3 nucleotides are TGTGCCAGCTCCCCTGCCGGGAAAAGTCAAGAGACCCAGTACTTC. This encodes CASSPAGKSQETQYF.